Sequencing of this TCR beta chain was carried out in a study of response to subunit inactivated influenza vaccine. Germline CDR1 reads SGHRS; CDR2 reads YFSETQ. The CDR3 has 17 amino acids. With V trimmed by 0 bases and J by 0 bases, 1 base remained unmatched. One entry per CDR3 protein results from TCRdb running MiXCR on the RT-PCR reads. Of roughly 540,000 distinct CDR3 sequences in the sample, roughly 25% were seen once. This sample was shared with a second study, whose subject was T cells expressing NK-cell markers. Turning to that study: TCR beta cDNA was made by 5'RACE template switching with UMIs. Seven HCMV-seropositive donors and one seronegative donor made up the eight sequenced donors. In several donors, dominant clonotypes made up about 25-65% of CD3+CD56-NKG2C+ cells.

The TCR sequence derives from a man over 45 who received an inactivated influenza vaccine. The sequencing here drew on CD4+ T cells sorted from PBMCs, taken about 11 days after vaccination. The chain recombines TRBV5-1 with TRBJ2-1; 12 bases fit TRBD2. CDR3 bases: TGCGCCAGCAGCTTGGGACTAGCGGGGGACTCCTACAATGAGCAGTTCTTC. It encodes CASSLGLAGDSYNEQFF.